The 23 T cell receptor beta chains below come from one sample, sequenced in a study of OX40 agonist ivuxolimab in advanced cancers. Libraries were prepared through the immunoSEQ multiplex PCR assay. Held by TCRdb, this immuneACCESS table contains in-frame sequences only and omits some clones. Under half of the omission traces to an unresolved V gene where checked; the cause of the rest is unknown. Present in this sample are over 65,000 clones, less than 95% of which were seen just once. In total, the top ten clones hold about 1.8% of the sample. Sequencing was performed on CD4+ or CD8+ T cells sorted from blood, taken in a trial of the OX40 agonist ivuxolimab. The receptors derive from an adult with an advanced solid tumor such as melanoma, head and neck, liver or kidney cancer.

V usage is TRBV11-3 and J usage is TRBJ1-1, with 7 nucleotides matching TRBD1. This CDR3 has 14 amino acids. Germline CDR1 and CDR2: SGHNT and YENEEA. With V trimmed by 1 base and J by 6 bases, 5 bases remained unmatched. The CDR3 DNA is TGTGCCAGCAGCTTAGCCCATCAGGGGGCTGAAGCTTTCTTT. The encoded protein is CASSLAHQGAEAFF.

The CDR3 coding sequence is TGTGCCAGCAGCTCCCAACCAGTTGGGGGCACCGGGGAGCTGTTTTTT. The encoded protein is CASSSQPVGGTGELFF. This chain links TRBV7-2 with TRBJ2-2; D might be TRBD1 or TRBD2, each matching 5 bases. Germline-derived CDR1 and CDR2 are SGHTA and FQGNSA. CDR3 length equals 16 residues. V was clipped by 4 bases and J by 4 bases, with 16 bases between them.

The chain uses TRBV2 and TRBJ1-1, with D possibly being TRBD1 (5 bases). Germline CDR1 SNHLY, CDR2 FYNNEI. The CDR3 is 14 residues long. V gave up 8 bases and J gave up 5 bases, with 18 bases separating them. The CDR3 reads CASSRRELTTEAFF. DNA for the CDR3: TGTGCCAGCTCTCGCAGGGAATTAACGACTGAAGCTTTCTTT.

The chain carries TRBV21-1 and TRBJ1-4; no DNA check was done on the table's D call, TRBD1. TRBV21-1 is a documented pseudogene. The CDR3 totals 18 residues. The DNA for the CDR3 is TGTGCCAGCAGCAAAGTTCGGACAGGGGTAGTCTGTGACGAAAAACTGTTTTTT. This codes for CASSKVRTGVVCDEKLFF.

The V call is TRBV19, the J call TRBJ1-5; the match to TRBD1 covers 7 bases. This CDR3 contains 14 residues. The J segment lost 5 bases and the V segment lost 6 bases, leaving 7 bases of the junction unmatched. The germline V gene has CDR1 LNHDA and CDR2 SQIVND (reference sequence). The CDR3 sequence is CASSPDREDQPQHF. The CDR3, as DNA: TGTGCCAGTAGCCCAGACAGGGAAGATCAGCCCCAGCATTTT.

This chain joins TRBV18 and TRBJ2-5; D call uncertain. CDR3 length: 14 amino acids. V gave up 3 bases and J gave up 3 bases, with 11 bases separating them. Germline V gene lookup returns CDR1 KGHSH and CDR2 LQKENI. CDR3 region: CASSPYRVEETQYF. The CDR3 region has the DNA TGTGCCAGCTCACCTTACAGAGTGGAAGAGACCCAGTACTTC.

The chain links TRBV19 to TRBJ1-4; 7 nucleotides agree with TRBD1. The V segment lost 5 bases and the J segment 2 bases; nucleotides outside the gene matches: 8. This CDR3 has 16 amino acids. Germline-derived CDR1 and CDR2 are LNHDA and SQIVND (reference sequence). CDR3 bases: TGTGCCAGTAGTCCCCCCCCGGGACAGACTAATGAAAAACTGTTTTTT. Translating it yields CASSPPPGQTNEKLFF.

The chain couples TRBV5-1 to TRBJ2-1; 11 bases map to TRBD1. CDR1 and CDR2 from the germline V gene are SGHRS and YFSETQ. The V and J ends lost 4 bases and 4 bases, in that order; junction bases with no gene match: 4. CDR3 length: 15 amino acids. The CDR3 sequence is CASSIGQGAYNEQFF. Written as DNA, the CDR3 is TGCGCCAGCAGCATTGGACAGGGGGCATACAATGAGCAGTTCTTC.

This clone was detected once. CDR3 region: CASTFNEKLFF. DNA for the CDR3: TGTGCCAGCACCTTTAATGAAAAACTGTTTTTT. The V gene is TRBV4-2, the J gene TRBJ1-4; unclear D gene. V was clipped by 7 bases and J by 4 bases, with 4 bases between them. The germline CDR1 and CDR2 sequences are LGHNA and YNFKEQ. This CDR3 comprises 11 residues.

The V call is TRBV9, the J call TRBJ2-3, with 11 positions matching TRBD2. This CDR3 is built from 15 residues. The germline CDR1 and CDR2 sequences are SGDLS and YYNGEE. The junction had 4 bases not matched to a gene; V was cut back by 4 bases and J by 3 bases. The CDR3 region is CASSYSGGGTDTQYF. The DNA for the CDR3 is TGTGCCAGCAGCTATAGCGGGGGGGGGACAGATACGCAGTATTTT.

V gene TRBV2 combines with J gene TRBJ1-2, with D unclear. The length of the CDR3 is 14 residues. V gave up 8 bases and J gave up 4 bases, with 17 bases separating them. Germline-derived CDR1 and CDR2 are SNHLY and FYNNEI. In DNA, the CDR3 is TGTGCCAGCGGGAAGGGTCAGCTGGTCTATGGCTACACCTTC. Its translation: CASGKGQLVYGYTF.

This chain uses TRBV6-4 with TRBJ2-2, with D perhaps assigned TRBD1 or TRBD2 (5 bases each). Germline V gene data show CDR1 as MRHNA and CDR2 as SNTAGT. The CDR3 covers 15 residues. V lost 5 bases and J lost 1, with 11 bases in between. The CDR3 DNA is TGTGCCAGCAGTCAAGGGACGGGGAACACCGGGGAGCTGTTTTTT. This sequence encodes CASSQGTGNTGELFF.

J is TRBJ1-6 and V is TRBV6-1; D is ambiguous. Trimming removed 6 bases from V and 7 bases from J, with 7 bases in between. Germline V gene sequence: CDR1 MNHNS, CDR2 SASEGT. CDR3 size: 12 residues. The CDR3 protein is CASRRLNSPLHF. The CDR3 DNA follows: TGTGCCAGCAGAAGGCTAAATTCACCCCTCCACTTT.

The J gene is TRBJ2-1, the V gene TRBV2; 8 nucleotides match TRBD2. There are 13 residues in the CDR3. Germline CDR1 SNHLY, CDR2 FYNNEI. With 5 bases clipped from V and 4 bases from J, the junction kept 1 base outside the gene matches. The CDR3 here is CASSIAGYNEQFF. The DNA for the CDR3 is TGTGCCAGCAGTATAGCGGGGTACAATGAGCAGTTCTTC.

V usage is TRBV4-1 and J usage is TRBJ2-7; TRBD1 matches 9 bases. Per germline, CDR1 MGHRA and CDR2 YSYEKL. The V and J ends lost 2 bases and 3 bases, in that order; junction bases with no gene match: 8. The CDR3 runs to 16 residues. The CDR3 bases are TGCGCCAGCAGCCAATTCCGGGACAGGGCAAACTACGAGCAGTACTTC. This translates into CASSQFRDRANYEQYF.

The chain combines TRBV18 with TRBJ2-1; D might be TRBD2 (6 bases). The CDR3 loop spans 15 amino acids. Trimming stripped 3 bases from V and 10 bases from J, with 19 bases between. Germline CDR1 is KGHSH and CDR2 is LQKENI. CDR3 sequence: CASSPLDGMGGEQFF. The CDR3 bases are TGTGCCAGCTCACCTCTCGATGGTATGGGGGGAGAGCAGTTCTTC.

Written as DNA, the CDR3 is TGTGCCAGCAGCCCCGCGACAGGGGAAGAGACCCAGTACTTC. Its translation is CASSPATGEETQYF. The J gene is TRBJ2-5, the V gene TRBV2, with TRBD1 matching 8 bases. The germline CDR1 and CDR2 sequences are SNHLY and FYNNEI. CDR3 size: 14 residues. The trim removed 6 bases at V and 3 bases at J, leaving 6 bases unmatched.

This sequence joins TRBV10-3 and TRBJ2-2; possibly TRBD2 for D (5 bases). The CDR3 has 13 amino acids. From germline, CDR1 is ENHRY and CDR2 SYGVKD. The V end lost 11 bases, the J end lost 2 bases, and 12 bases lay between the germline ends. CDR3: CALKAGNTGELFF. CDR3 nucleotides: TGTGCCCTAAAGGCGGGTAACACCGGGGAGCTGTTTTTT.

This sequence joins TRBV27 and TRBJ2-7, with 11 nucleotides matching TRBD1. Per germline, CDR1 MNHEY and CDR2 SMNVEV (reference sequence). V dropped 5 bases and J dropped 0; count of bases not matched to a gene: 3. The CDR3 totals 15 residues. This CDR3 is CASSAGTGGSYEQYF. DNA of the CDR3: TGTGCCAGCAGTGCCGGGACAGGGGGCTCCTACGAGCAGTACTTC.

In this sample, this clone turned up once. The gene calls are TRBV10-3 and TRBJ2-1, with a possible D match to TRBD2 (6 bases). V was cut by 0 bases and J by 15 bases, with 15 bases left in between. Germline V gene lookup returns CDR1 ENHRY and CDR2 SYGVKD. The CDR3 is 13 amino acids. CDR3 in amino acids: CAISESFGGMRFF. CDR3 coding DNA: TGTGCCATCAGTGAGTCGTTTGGGGGGATGAGGTTCTTC.

The chain couples TRBV11-3 to TRBJ2-5, with TRBD1 identical over 8 bases. There are 15 residues in the CDR3. V lost 5 bases and J lost 1; bases outside the gene matches: 6. Looked up from germline, CDR1 is SGHNT and CDR2 is YENEEA. The CDR3 DNA is TGTGCCAGCAGCCACGGGACAGGCCGCCAAGAGACCCAGTACTTC. This codes for CASSHGTGRQETQYF.

A note on this clone: Additional DNA sequences in this sample encode the identical CDR3. The rearrangement links TRBV13 to TRBJ2-7; no clear D. This CDR3 has 12 amino acids. Germline-derived CDR1 and CDR2 are PRHDT and FYEKMQ (reference sequence). The germline V and J ends were trimmed by 2 bases and 7 bases, with 9 bases remaining between them. As DNA, the CDR3 is TGTGCCAGCAGCTTACCCCTTGGGGAGCAGTACTTC. Residues: CASSLPLGEQYF.

The chain joins TRBV18 to TRBJ2-7, with TRBD2 as a possible D gene (5 bases). This CDR3 is 13 amino acids long. Germline V gene lookup returns CDR1 KGHSH and CDR2 LQKENI. V gave up 3 bases and J gave up 4 bases, with 10 bases separating them. CDR3 sequence (DNA): TGTGCCAGCTCACCTCCTAGCAGGTACGAGCAGTACTTC. Its translation: CASSPPSRYEQYF.